This TCR beta chain was sequenced in a study of blood T cell repertoires in COVID-19. Measured with immunoSEQ multiplex PCR; TCRdb has only the in-frame clones, and not every one. The sample yields about 200,000 clones, more than 85% seen once. The CDR3 contains 12 residues. With 4 bases clipped from V and 8 bases from J, the junction kept 4 bases outside the gene matches. About this clone: The same CDR3 can be traced to other DNA sequences in this sample.

The receptor's source is a man in his fifties or sixties with acute or convalescent COVID-19. The sequenced sample consisted of peripheral blood. The chain uses TRBV12-3 or TRBV12-4 and TRBJ1-2, with TRBD1 matching 7 bases. The CDR3 DNA reads TGTGCCAGCAGTTCCCCACAGGGGGGCTACACCTTC. Encoded protein: CASSSPQGGYTF.